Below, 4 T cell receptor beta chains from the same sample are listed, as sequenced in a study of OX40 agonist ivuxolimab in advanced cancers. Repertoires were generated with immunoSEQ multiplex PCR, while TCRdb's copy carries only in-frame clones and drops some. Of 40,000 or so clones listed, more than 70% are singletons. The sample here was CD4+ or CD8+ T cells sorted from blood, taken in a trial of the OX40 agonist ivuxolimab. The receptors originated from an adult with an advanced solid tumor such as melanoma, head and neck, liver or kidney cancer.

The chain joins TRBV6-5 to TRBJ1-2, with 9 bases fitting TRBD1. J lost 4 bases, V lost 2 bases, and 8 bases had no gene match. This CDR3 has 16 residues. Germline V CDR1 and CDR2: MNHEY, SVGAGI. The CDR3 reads CASSYRQGGQPYGYTF. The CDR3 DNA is TGTGCCAGCAGTTACAGACAGGGGGGTCAACCCTATGGCTACACCTTC.

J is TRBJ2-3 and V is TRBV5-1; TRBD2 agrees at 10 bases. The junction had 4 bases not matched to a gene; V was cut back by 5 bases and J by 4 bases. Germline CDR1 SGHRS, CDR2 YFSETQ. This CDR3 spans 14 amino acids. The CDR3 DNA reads TGCGCCAGCAGTACGAGCGGGGGGGCAGATACGCAGTATTTT. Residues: CASSTSGGADTQYF.

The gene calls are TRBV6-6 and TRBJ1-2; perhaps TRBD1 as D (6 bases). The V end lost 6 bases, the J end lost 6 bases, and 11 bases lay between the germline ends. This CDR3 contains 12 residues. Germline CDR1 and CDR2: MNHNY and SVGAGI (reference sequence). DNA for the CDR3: TGTGCCAGCAGCCCACAGGGAGATGGCTACACCTTC. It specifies CASSPQGDGYTF.

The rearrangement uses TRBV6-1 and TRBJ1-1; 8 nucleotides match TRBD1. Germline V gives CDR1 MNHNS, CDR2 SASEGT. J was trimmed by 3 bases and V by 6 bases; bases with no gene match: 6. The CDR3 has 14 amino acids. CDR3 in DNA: TGTGCCAGCAGGTACAGGGGGAGGGACACTGAAGCTTTCTTT. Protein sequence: CASRYRGRDTEAFF.